Each of the 2 T cell receptor beta chains below was sequenced from the same sample in a study of T cell responses to AZD1222 COVID-19 vaccine. Using immunoSEQ multiplex PCR, the repertoire was profiled, and TCRdb retains in-frame clones only, with some absent. This table has about 160,000 clones, 94% appearing once. The starting material was peripheral blood, obtained on day 0 of AZD1222 vaccination. The receptors come from an adult in good health.

This chain links TRBV18 with TRBJ2-5; D gene unclear. From germline, CDR1 is KGHSH and CDR2 LQKENI. Trimming left V 2 bases short and J 2 bases short, with 9 bases between. The CDR3 length is 14 residues. The CDR3 spells CASSPGRAQETQYF. The CDR3 DNA reads as TGTGCCAGCTCACCAGGAAGGGCACAAGAGACCCAGTACTTC.

The CDR3 bases are TGCGCCAGCAGCTTGGAAACGGGCACGAGCACAGATACGCAGTATTTT. Its protein product is CASSLETGTSTDTQYF. The rearrangement joins TRBV5-1 to TRBJ2-3, with D unresolved. V lost 0 bases and J lost 0, with 11 bases in between. The CDR3 length is 16 residues. CDR1 and CDR2 (germline): SGHRS, YFSETQ.